This paragraph covers one T cell receptor (beta chain) sequence. Its specificity is not known. The data are from a study of shared clonotypes between healthy human individuals. Profiled with immunoSEQ multiplex PCR; TCRdb holds only in-frame clones, not every one. The sample has hundreds of thousands of clones; 90% to 97% are singletons. The CDR3 has 13 residues. Unmatched junction bases numbered 0, after V lost 2 bases and J lost 4 bases. Germline V gene sequence: CDR1 MNHNS, CDR2 SASEGT. Study conclusions and caveats: Researchers found naive subsets generally carried larger estimated richness than memory subsets.

This chain links TRBV6-1 with TRBJ2-7, with TRBD2 matching over 9 bases. The sample consisted of memory CD8+ T cells sorted from blood. Subset here: CD45RO+ cells pooled with CCR7-negative TemRA cells. This receptor was obtained from a man aged 25-45 years in good health. The CDR3 spells CASSELAGYEQYF. The CDR3, as DNA: TGTGCCAGCAGTGAACTAGCGGGATACGAGCAGTACTTC.